This is a list of T cell receptor beta chains from one sample in a study of T-cell memory formation after mild COVID-19. TCRdb re-analysed the 5' RACE reads in MiXCR, keeping a single row per CDR3 protein. The repertoire holds about 430,000 distinct CDR3 sequences, with 20% to 30% as singletons. Sequenced input: PBMCs or a T cell subset sorted from them (not recorded which). The receptors were sampled from an adult woman who had mild COVID-19 (a few samples of this study predate the infection). Cell type and time point are not known. The CDR3 runs from the conserved cysteine through the conserved F or W. D genes are given only for firm matches. Size is omitted from some rows. Given values are once, few, many or a class for expanded clones.

CDR3 length: 14; V gene: TRBV18; J gene: TRBJ2-7; clone size: -; D gene: -; CDR3 protein: CASSASGGHHEQYF; CDR3 DNA: TGTGCCAGCAGTGCCTCTGGTGGGCACCACGAGCAGTACTTC
CDR3 length: 15; V gene: TRBV7-2; J gene: TRBJ1-1; clone size: many; D gene: TRBD1; CDR3 protein: CASSFPGTGGTEAFF; CDR3 DNA: TGTGCCAGCAGCTTCCCCGGGACAGGGGGAACTGAAGCTTTCTTT
CDR3 length: 17; V gene: TRBV5-1; J gene: TRBJ2-7; clone size: many; D gene: -; CDR3 protein: CASSSYSHKGNSYEQYF; CDR3 DNA: TGCGCCAGCAGCTCCTACAGCCACAAGGGGAACTCCTACGAGCAGTACTTC
CDR3 length: 16; V gene: TRBV4-2; J gene: TRBJ2-5; clone size: few; D gene: -; CDR3 protein: CASSRTTTLGQETQYF; CDR3 DNA: TGTGCCAGCAGCCGAACGACCACCTTGGGGCAAGAGACCCAGTACTTC
CDR3 length: 15; V gene: TRBV5-5; J gene: TRBJ2-4; clone size: few; D gene: TRBD2; CDR3 protein: CASSLEGRGENIQYF; CDR3 DNA: TGTGCCAGCAGCTTAGAGGGGCGGGGGGAAAACATTCAGTACTTC
CDR3 length: 13; V gene: TRBV6-5; J gene: TRBJ1-5; clone size: -; D gene: -; CDR3 protein: CASSFKANQPQHF; CDR3 DNA: TGTGCCAGCAGTTTTAAGGCCAATCAGCCCCAGCATTTT
CDR3 length: 15; V gene: TRBV5-1; J gene: TRBJ2-3; clone size: -; D gene: TRBD1; CDR3 protein: CASSGQGASTDTQYF; CDR3 DNA: TGCGCCAGCAGCGGACAGGGGGCTAGCACAGATACGCAGTATTTT
CDR3 length: 16; V gene: TRBV5-1; J gene: TRBJ2-7; clone size: -; D gene: TRBD2; CDR3 protein: CASSVGSSGASYEQYF; CDR3 DNA: TGCGCCAGCAGCGTGGGAAGTAGCGGGGCGTCCTACGAGCAGTACTTC
CDR3 length: 15; V gene: TRBV12-3/TRBV12-4; J gene: TRBJ2-7; clone size: few; D gene: -; CDR3 protein: CASSSIGTASYEQYF; CDR3 DNA: TGTGCCAGCAGTTCCATCGGGACGGCGTCCTACGAGCAGTACTTC
CDR3 length: 14; V gene: TRBV18; J gene: TRBJ2-5; clone size: few; D gene: -; CDR3 protein: CASSRVSGQETQYF; CDR3 DNA: TGTGCCAGCTCACGAGTCAGCGGACAAGAGACCCAGTACTTC
CDR3 length: 13; V gene: TRBV5-5; J gene: TRBJ2-1; clone size: many; D gene: -; CDR3 protein: CASSLRTYNEQFF; CDR3 DNA: TGTGCCAGCAGCTTGCGGACTTACAATGAGCAGTTCTTC
CDR3 length: 14; V gene: TRBV6-4; J gene: TRBJ2-2; clone size: few; D gene: TRBD1; CDR3 protein: CASRGQGATGELFF; CDR3 DNA: TGTGCCAGCAGAGGACAGGGGGCGACCGGGGAGCTGTTTTTT
CDR3 length: 14; V gene: TRBV7-2; J gene: TRBJ2-7; clone size: many; D gene: TRBD2; CDR3 protein: CASSSTSGSYEQYF; CDR3 DNA: TGTGCCAGCAGCTCGACTAGCGGGAGTTACGAGCAGTACTTC
CDR3 length: 15; V gene: TRBV10-3; J gene: TRBJ2-7; clone size: few; D gene: -; CDR3 protein: CAISVTDHRSYEQYF; CDR3 DNA: TGTGCCATCAGTGTGACAGACCATCGCTCCTACGAGCAGTACTTC
CDR3 length: 13; V gene: TRBV5-1; J gene: TRBJ1-2; clone size: few; D gene: TRBD1; CDR3 protein: CASSLDSDRGYTF; CDR3 DNA: TGCGCCAGCAGCTTGGATTCGGACAGGGGCTACACCTTC
CDR3 length: 16; V gene: TRBV4-2; J gene: TRBJ1-1; clone size: few; D gene: TRBD1; CDR3 protein: CASSQDWDRVNFGAFF; CDR3 DNA: TGTGCCAGCAGCCAAGATTGGGACAGGGTTAATTTTGGGGCTTTCTTT
CDR3 length: 15; V gene: TRBV7-7; J gene: TRBJ2-5; clone size: few; D gene: TRBD1; CDR3 protein: CASSLSQGARETQYF; CDR3 DNA: TGTGCTAGCAGCTTAAGCCAGGGGGCTCGCGAGACCCAGTACTTC
CDR3 length: 14; V gene: TRBV30; J gene: TRBJ1-2; clone size: -; D gene: -; CDR3 protein: CAWSDLTWGRIYTF; CDR3 DNA: TGTGCCTGGAGCGACCTTACCTGGGGAAGAATCTACACCTTC
CDR3 length: 16; V gene: TRBV7-9; J gene: TRBJ2-2; clone size: few; D gene: -; CDR3 protein: CASSRDREADTGELFF; CDR3 DNA: TGTGCCAGCAGCCGTGACAGGGAGGCGGACACCGGGGAGCTGTTTTTT
CDR3 length: 14; V gene: TRBV12-3/TRBV12-4; J gene: TRBJ1-2; clone size: -; D gene: TRBD1; CDR3 protein: CASSWGQALGGYTF; CDR3 DNA: TGTGCCAGCAGTTGGGGACAGGCCCTCGGTGGCTACACCTTC
CDR3 length: 15; V gene: TRBV30; J gene: TRBJ1-1; clone size: -; D gene: TRBD1; CDR3 protein: CAWRTPGQRNTEAFF; CDR3 DNA: TGTGCCTGGAGAACCCCGGGACAGAGGAACACTGAAGCTTTCTTT
CDR3 length: 16; V gene: TRBV5-1; J gene: TRBJ1-2; clone size: -; D gene: -; CDR3 protein: CASSSPILGQNYGYTF; CDR3 DNA: TGCGCCAGCAGCTCACCGATCCTCGGACAGAACTATGGCTACACCTTC
CDR3 length: 14; V gene: TRBV4-2; J gene: TRBJ2-5; clone size: -; D gene: -; CDR3 protein: CASSQDGLQETQYF; CDR3 DNA: TGTGCCAGCAGCCAAGATGGACTACAAGAGACCCAGTACTTC
CDR3 length: 21; V gene: TRBV5-1; J gene: TRBJ2-1; clone size: few; D gene: TRBD2; CDR3 protein: CASRTLARLAGTTSSYNEQFF; CDR3 DNA: TGCGCCAGCAGAACCCTCGCGAGACTAGCGGGGACTACTAGCTCCTACAATGAGCAGTTCTTC
CDR3 length: 16; V gene: TRBV9; J gene: TRBJ2-7; clone size: few; D gene: -; CDR3 protein: CASSVGEGGFSYEQYF; CDR3 DNA: TGTGCCAGCAGCGTAGGTGAGGGAGGCTTCTCCTACGAGCAGTACTTC
CDR3 length: 15; V gene: TRBV7-9; J gene: TRBJ2-3; clone size: few; D gene: -; CDR3 protein: CASSLGWGYTDTQYF; CDR3 DNA: TGTGCCAGCAGCTTAGGGTGGGGGTACACAGATACGCAGTATTTT
CDR3 length: 18; V gene: TRBV7-2; J gene: TRBJ2-7; clone size: -; D gene: TRBD2; CDR3 protein: CASSRHGTSGRDPYEQYF; CDR3 DNA: TGTGCCAGCAGCAGGCACGGGACTAGCGGGAGGGACCCCTACGAGCAGTACTTC
CDR3 length: 15; V gene: TRBV13; J gene: TRBJ2-6; clone size: few; D gene: -; CDR3 protein: CASSPRDTGANVLTF; CDR3 DNA: TGTGCCAGCAGCCCCCGGGACACTGGGGCCAACGTCCTGACTTTC
CDR3 length: 14; V gene: TRBV25-1; J gene: TRBJ1-3; clone size: -; D gene: -; CDR3 protein: CASSVRVPGNTIYF; CDR3 DNA: TGTGCCAGCAGTGTTCGGGTCCCTGGAAACACCATATATTTT
CDR3 length: 15; V gene: TRBV4-2; J gene: TRBJ2-4; clone size: -; D gene: -; CDR3 protein: CASSQEVAGAPLRYF; CDR3 DNA: TGTGCCAGCAGCCAAGAAGTGGCGGGGGCCCCTCTGAGGTACTTC
CDR3 length: 14; V gene: TRBV6-2/TRBV6-3; J gene: TRBJ2-4; clone size: -; D gene: -; CDR3 protein: CASSQLGAKNIQYF; CDR3 DNA: TGTGCCAGCAGTCAACTAGGGGCCAAAAACATTCAGTACTTC
CDR3 length: 14; V gene: TRBV7-8; J gene: TRBJ1-2; clone size: -; D gene: -; CDR3 protein: CASSRRSGYYGYTF; CDR3 DNA: TGTGCCAGCAGCCGTCGGAGTGGGTACTATGGCTACACCTTC
CDR3 length: 14; V gene: TRBV15; J gene: TRBJ2-1; clone size: once; D gene: -; CDR3 protein: CATSRGGGYNEQFF; CDR3 DNA: TGTGCCACCAGCAGAGGTGGCGGATACAATGAGCAGTTCTTC
CDR3 length: 14; V gene: TRBV5-1; J gene: TRBJ1-2; clone size: -; D gene: -; CDR3 protein: CASRRTSASYGYTF; CDR3 DNA: TGCGCCAGCAGAAGAACTTCAGCCTCCTATGGCTACACCTTC
CDR3 length: 16; V gene: TRBV3-1; J gene: TRBJ2-1; clone size: -; D gene: TRBD1; CDR3 protein: CASSQETGTGGNEQFF; CDR3 DNA: TGTGCCAGCAGCCAAGAAACCGGGACAGGGGGCAATGAGCAGTTCTTC
CDR3 length: 14; V gene: TRBV6-4; J gene: TRBJ1-5; clone size: -; D gene: -; CDR3 protein: CASSEEAGHQPQHF; CDR3 DNA: TGTGCCAGCAGTGAGGAGGCAGGACATCAGCCCCAGCATTTT
CDR3 length: 14; V gene: TRBV6-5; J gene: TRBJ1-1; clone size: -; D gene: -; CDR3 protein: CASSYGDLNTEAFF; CDR3 DNA: TGTGCCAGCAGTTATGGGGACCTTAACACTGAAGCTTTCTTT
CDR3 length: 15; V gene: TRBV24-1; J gene: TRBJ2-6; clone size: -; D gene: -; CDR3 protein: CATSDSNSGANVLTF; CDR3 DNA: TGTGCCACCAGTGACAGTAACTCTGGGGCCAACGTCCTGACTTTC
CDR3 length: 15; V gene: TRBV7-2; J gene: TRBJ1-1; clone size: few; D gene: -; CDR3 protein: CASSLGSRGNTEAFF; CDR3 DNA: TGTGCCAGCAGCTTAGGATCCAGGGGGAACACTGAAGCTTTCTTT
CDR3 length: 14; V gene: TRBV12-3/TRBV12-4; J gene: TRBJ2-3; clone size: -; D gene: -; CDR3 protein: CASSMRLVTDTQYF; CDR3 DNA: TGTGCCAGCAGTATGCGACTAGTAACAGATACGCAGTATTTT
CDR3 length: 17; V gene: TRBV4-3; J gene: TRBJ2-7; clone size: -; D gene: TRBD2; CDR3 protein: CASSQEFGTSPPYEQYF; CDR3 DNA: TGCGCCAGCAGCCAAGAATTCGGGACTAGCCCTCCCTACGAGCAGTACTTC
CDR3 length: 17; V gene: TRBV4-3; J gene: TRBJ2-1; clone size: many; D gene: TRBD2; CDR3 protein: CASSQDRGGSGRNEQFF; CDR3 DNA: TGCGCCAGCAGCCAAGATAGAGGGGGTAGCGGGAGGAATGAGCAGTTCTTC
CDR3 length: 15; V gene: TRBV25-1; J gene: TRBJ2-7; clone size: few; D gene: -; CDR3 protein: CASSDWGPGHPEQYF; CDR3 DNA: TGTGCCAGCAGTGACTGGGGGCCAGGACATCCCGAGCAGTACTTC
CDR3 length: 15; V gene: TRBV2; J gene: TRBJ2-5; clone size: few; D gene: -; CDR3 protein: CASSREGTVQETQYF; CDR3 DNA: TGTGCCAGCAGTCGCGAAGGGACTGTACAAGAGACCCAGTACTTC
CDR3 length: 14; V gene: TRBV5-1; J gene: TRBJ1-2; clone size: -; D gene: -; CDR3 protein: CASSLEQLGYGYTF; CDR3 DNA: TGCGCCAGCAGCTTGGAACAGTTGGGCTATGGCTACACCTTC
CDR3 length: 15; V gene: TRBV6-6; J gene: TRBJ2-3; clone size: few; D gene: -; CDR3 protein: CASRDRDGGSDTQYF; CDR3 DNA: TGTGCCAGCAGGGATAGGGACGGTGGGTCGGATACGCAGTATTTT
CDR3 length: 14; V gene: TRBV11-2; J gene: TRBJ1-1; clone size: few; D gene: -; CDR3 protein: CASSSPSPNTEAFF; CDR3 DNA: TGTGCCAGCAGCTCCCCTTCTCCAAACACTGAAGCTTTCTTT